This T cell receptor beta chain originates from a study of T cells in Graves' hyperthyroidism and ophthalmopathy. This CDR3 is 14 amino acids long. V gave up 5 bases and J gave up 7 bases; unmatched junction bases: 9. TCR beta CDR3 regions were amplified from RNA. The HTBI primer set drove a first-round RT-PCR of the TCR CDR3. Each CDR3 protein gets one entry after TCRdb re-called the multiplex PCR reads with MiXCR. The profile covers about 610,000 distinct CDR3 sequences, with roughly 14% appearing a single time and 4% to 5.5% taken by the ten largest. Thyroid ultrasound and orbital computed tomography, with clinical symptoms and serum thyroxine and TRAb, informed diagnoses.

V and J are TRBV12-3 or TRBV12-4 and TRBJ1-1, with 8 bases that match TRBD1. Material: blood. This receptor was identified in a woman aged 40-49 years with Graves' ophthalmopathy. The CDR3 is CASSETGETLEAFF. DNA of the CDR3: TGTGCCAGCAGTGAGACAGGGGAAACGCTTGAAGCTTTCTTT.